Each of the 14 T cell receptor beta chains below was sequenced from the same sample in a study of shared clonotypes between healthy human individuals. The table came from immunoSEQ multiplex PCR; TCRdb's copy has only in-frame clones and leaves some out. The sample includes around 2.5 million clones, roughly 93% of them seen just once. The sequencing input was naive CD4+ T cells from PBMCs. Subset meaning: CD45RA+ positively selected. The source of these receptors is a man younger than 35 in good health. Some clones in this sample may be carry-over from other donors' samples.

The chain has TRBV18 and TRBJ2-5; D possibly corresponds to TRBD1 (5 bases). The V gene lost 2 bases and the J gene lost 4 bases, with 8 bases spanning the gap. Germline CDR1 reads KGHSH; CDR2 reads LQKENI. The CDR3 contains 13 residues. Here the CDR3 DNA reads TGTGCCAGCTCACCAACCAGGGTAGAGACCCAGTACTTC. Translation gives CASSPTRVETQYF.

V usage is TRBV9 and J usage is TRBJ2-1; 7 bases map to TRBD1. The CDR3 runs 16 residues. The ends lost 0 bases at V and 4 bases at J; junction bases unmatched: 7. Germline loops: CDR1 SGDLS, CDR2 YYNGEE. The CDR3 DNA is TGTGCCAGCAGCGTAGATCCCGGGACAGAATACAATGAGCAGTTCTTC. Translating it yields CASSVDPGTEYNEQFF.

Written as DNA, the CDR3 is TGTGCCGCCCGCATAACTAGCGGGAAGAACACCGGGGAGCTGTTTTTT. This encodes CAARITSGKNTGELFF. This chain connects TRBV6-6 to TRBJ2-2, with TRBD2 identical over 10 bases. Looked up from germline, CDR1 is MNHNY and CDR2 is SVGAGI (reference sequence). The CDR3 loop spans 16 amino acids. Trimming took 11 bases from V and 1 from J; bases not matched to a gene: 10.

The chain recombines TRBV28 with TRBJ1-1; a possible D gene is TRBD1 (6 bases). The CDR3 length is 17 residues. V gave up 5 bases and J gave up 1 base, with 20 bases separating them. Germline V lookup: CDR1 MDHEN, CDR2 SYDVKM. The CDR3 DNA sequence: TGTGCCAGCAGTAGGGGGGGAGCAGTTGGTAGGAACACTGAAGCTTTCTTT. Translating it yields CASSRGGAVGRNTEAFF.

The chain couples TRBV4-1 to TRBJ2-2; D may match TRBD1 or TRBD2 (6 bases each). This CDR3 spans 18 amino acids. CDR1 MGHRA and CDR2 YSYEKL come from the germline V gene. V was trimmed by 0 bases and J by 5 bases, leaving 19 bases between them. The CDR3 region is CASSQDPRGTYKTGELFF. CDR3 coding DNA: TGCGCCAGCAGCCAAGACCCGAGGGGGACTTATAAAACCGGGGAGCTGTTTTTT.

This clone was counted a single time. The V and J genes are TRBV10-3 and TRBJ2-7, with D possibly TRBD2 on 6 matching bases. CDR3 length: 14 residues. Looked up from germline, CDR1 is ENHRY and CDR2 is SYGVKD. Between the trimmed V and J ends, which lost 7 bases and 5 bases, there was a span of 18 bases. CDR3 loop: CAITGGDRSHEQYF. Written as DNA, the CDR3 is TGTGCCATCACCGGAGGGGACCGATCACACGAGCAGTACTTC.

This chain links TRBV4-1 with TRBJ2-7, with a possible D match to TRBD2 (5 bases). Per the germline V gene, CDR1 is MGHRA and CDR2 is YSYEKL. The V end was cut by 1 base, the J end by 0 bases, with 16 bases between. This CDR3 comprises 17 residues. The CDR3: CASSQGEKNPFSYEQYF. The CDR3, as DNA: TGCGCCAGCAGCCAAGGGGAGAAAAACCCCTTCTCCTACGAGCAGTACTTC.

The chain employs TRBV7-9 and TRBJ1-1; D is unclear. The CDR3 covers 14 residues. V lost 3 bases, J lost 0 bases, and 8 bases lay in between. The germline gives CDR1 SEHNR, CDR2 FQNEAQ (reference sequence). The CDR3 here is CASSFTQMNTEAFF. In DNA form, the CDR3 reads TGTGCCAGCAGCTTTACCCAGATGAACACTGAAGCTTTCTTT.

The rearrangement uses TRBV18 and TRBJ2-1; the D call may be TRBD1 or TRBD2 (5 bases each). The CDR3 runs to 14 residues. Trimming stripped 6 bases from V and 10 bases from J, with 19 bases between. Germline CDR1 is KGHSH and CDR2 is LQKENI. This CDR3 reads CASSPGTPHPEQFF. The CDR3 coding sequence is TGTGCCAGCTCCCCCGGGACCCCCCATCCCGAGCAGTTCTTC. The complete variable domain, with remaining parts taken from reference TRBV18 and TRBJ2-1, reads NAGVMQNPRHLVRRRGQEARLRCSPMKGHSHVYWYRQLPEEGLKFMVYLQKENIIDESGMPKERFSAEFPKEGPSILRIQQVVRGDSAAYFCASSPGTPHPEQFFGPGTRLTVL.

The chain is built from TRBV5-1 and TRBJ2-2; 9 bases match TRBD2. Unmatched junction bases numbered 2, after V lost 2 bases and J lost 0 bases. In germline, CDR1 is SGHRS, CDR2 YFSETQ. The CDR3 contains 16 residues. Written as DNA, the CDR3 is TGCGCCAGCAGCTTCGCTAGCGGGGCGAACACCGGGGAGCTGTTTTTT. Translated, it gives CASSFASGANTGELFF.

This clone was observed a single time. The V gene is TRBV5-1, the J gene TRBJ2-2; a weak D match, TRBD1 (6 bases). The CDR3 consists of 13 residues. The germline V and J ends were trimmed by 3 bases and 7 bases, with 10 bases remaining between them. The germline gives CDR1 SGHRS, CDR2 YFSETQ. CDR3 loop: CASSYRVNGELFF. CDR3 coding DNA: TGCGCCAGCAGCTACAGGGTTAACGGGGAGCTGTTTTTT. The full variable domain, in which reference TRBV5-1 and TRBJ2-2 provide the parts outside the CDR3, is KAGVTQTPRYLIKTRGQQVTLSCSPISGHRSVSWYQQTPGQGLQFLFEYFSETQRNKGNFPGRFSGRQFSNSRSEMNVSTLELGDSALYLCASSYRVNGELFFGEGSRLTVL.

The chain carries TRBV27 and TRBJ2-1; maybe TRBD2 (5 bases). Looked up from germline, CDR1 is MNHEY and CDR2 is SMNVEV (reference sequence). The CDR3 has 16 amino acids. Between the trimmed V and J ends, which lost 1 base and 10 bases, there was a span of 20 bases. In nucleotides, the CDR3 is TGTGCCAGCAGTTTATATGAGAGGAACCCCCCGGGGGAGCAGTTCTTC. This translates into CASSLYERNPPGEQFF.

This clone was seen only once. The V call is TRBV28, the J call TRBJ2-7; 8 nucleotides agree with TRBD2. This CDR3 comprises 18 residues. Germline CDR1 and CDR2: MDHEN and SYDVKM. V was clipped by 2 bases and J by 1 base; unmatched bases: 13. The CDR3 loop is CASSLIRGRGVSSYEQYF. CDR3 nucleotide sequence: TGTGCCAGCAGTTTAATTAGAGGGCGGGGGGTTTCATCCTACGAGCAGTACTTC.

V is TRBV25-1 and J is TRBJ2-1; 10 nucleotides line up with TRBD2. Germline lookup yields CDR1 MGHDK and CDR2 SYGVNS. This CDR3 region has 17 residues. After removal of 1 base from V and 1 base from J, the junction contained 4 bases not matched to a gene. In nucleotides, the CDR3 is TGTGCCAGCAGTGAATCTCTACTAGCGGGATCCTACAATGAGCAGTTCTTC. As protein: CASSESLLAGSYNEQFF. Using reference TRBV25-1 and TRBJ2-1 for the parts outside the CDR3, the full variable domain is EADIYQTPRYLVIGTGKKITLECSQTMGHDKMYWYQQDPGMELHLIHYSYGVNSTEKGDLSSESTVSRIRTEHFPLTLESARPSHTSQYLCASSESLLAGSYNEQFFGPGTRLTVL.